The source of this T cell receptor beta chain is a study of T cell responses to AZD1222 COVID-19 vaccine (dated by TCRdb to the early 2020s). Some background on the complete study: A total of 233 trial participants underwent TCR sequencing, of whom 207 had received two doses of AZD1222 and roughly 26 had received two doses of the MenACWY control vaccine. Trial participants were enrolled by age into subgroups of 18-55, 56-69 and 70-plus years, and around 150, 28 and 57 TCR-sequenced participants, respectively, were included in these subgroups. Summary of the overall study and its limitations: In the small 56-69-year group, the increase in depth fell short of significance, most likely because of low power. No day 14 peak-response samples were available, so repertoires were characterized only after the peak T cell response. Reportedly, almost half of the unique spike-specific TCRs recognized epitopes lying outside the regions that are mutated in the B.1.351 and B.1.1.7 variants. Participants were mostly white British and included more females than males, and it was suggested by the authors that clonal diversity may have been underestimated. CD4 TCRs associated with the vaccine covered the entire spike protein, and the dominant responses were in regions 160-218 and 743-854. A significant rise in spike-specific TCR breadth and depth was observed after two AZD1222 doses relative to day 0 and relative to MenACWY recipients. Only a handful of AZD1222 recipients were SARS-CoV-2 seropositive at baseline, limiting conclusions about previously exposed vaccinees.

The CDR3 regions of human TCRbeta chains were subjected to immunosequencing. From the authors' description of their analysis: Repertoire TCRs were matched against a reference library of SARS-CoV-2-specific TCRs generated with the MIRA antigen-specificity platform. Breadth was defined as the fraction of unique TCRs that were SARS-CoV-2-associated, and depth was defined as the fraction of total T cells that were SARS-CoV-2-associated. Using the MIRA data, each spike-specific TCR was mapped to the spike region that the TCR reacts to and placed in a CD4 or CD8 class. Log10-transformed breadth and depth values were compared by one-way ANOVA with Sidak's multiple comparisons tests. TCRdb carries this immuneACCESS record with in-frame sequences only. Its versions omit some clonotypes, under half of them owing to an unresolved V gene in the studies checked, with the rest unexplained. V and J calls and clone size come straight from that table; D and trimming were deduced from the DNA. The sample table lists some 150,000 clones, roughly 90% of them with a count of one. Roughly 4% of the sample belongs to the ten largest clones.

As concerns this clone: Its antigen target is currently unknown. Per-nucleotide qualities are absent, and no much larger clonotype sits a single base away.

In the paper's terms, the time point label means: about 28 days (+/-7) after the second vaccine dose. AZD1222 recipients with second doses at about 4 weeks or about 12 weeks were pooled, because spike-specific TCR depth and breadth did not differ between schedules. The vaccinee samples were drawn from two UK trials, COV001 and COV002, one of which was a single-blind randomized controlled phase 2/3 trial testing AZD1222 (ChAdOx1 nCoV-19) in healthy adults. For TCRbeta chain sequencing, PBMC samples were collected from trial participants at day 0 and at day 28 after the second dose. Per the germline V gene (reference sequence), SEHNR is the CDR1 and FQNEAQ is the CDR2. Measured from the cysteine to the phenylalanine, the CDR3 is 12 residues long. The kept DNA is CDR3 alone, 36 bases in frame from the first base. V and J lose 1 base and 3 bases, and a span of 4 bases separates them.

The input for sequencing was peripheral blood, taken 28 days after the second AZD1222 dose. This sequence was found in an adult who received the AZD1222 COVID-19 vaccine. This receptor chain uses TRBV7-9 and TRBJ2-7, with no confident D gene call. The sequenced DNA: TGTGCCAGCAGCTTAGGACGCTACGAGCAGTACTTC. The encoded protein is CASSLGRYEQYF.